The TCR beta chain described here comes from a study of cytomegalovirus exposure and HLA in healthy donors (dated by TCRdb to about 2017). With regard to the full study: An earlier analysis of roughly 500 of the donors reported roughly 300 Gb of sequence data and 117 million unique TCR beta sequences obtained from around 180 million T cells. The study was designed to test whether signatures of past pathogen exposure could be identified by cataloging public T cell receptors. Typing coverage differed by locus: A, B, C, DRB1 and DQB1 were typed in roughly 629-640 donors, DQA1 in approximately 520, DPA1 in over 600, and DPB1 in around 440. An early release that covered about 640 HLA-typed donors contained about 290 gigabases of sequencing data and approximately 85 million unique TCR sequences. The study combined high-throughput TCR immunosequencing, statistical association of individual TCRs with disease status, and machine learning to predict cytomegalovirus infection status. Both class I and class II loci were covered by HLA typing, at four-digit resolution. The study used immunosequencing to profile the T cell repertoires of some 600 subjects and linked those repertoires to cytomegalovirus serostatus. Donor age, sex, ethnicity and CMV serostatus were compiled alongside the repertoire data. Across 300 to 400 genotyped donors of the cohort, an average of about 220,000 unique TCR beta nucleotide sequences per donor were sequenced, and roughly 20% of those sequences were non-productive. Every discovery cohort repertoire had been produced on one sequencing platform. An earlier analysis of 587 of the donors used high-throughput TCR beta sequencing to judge whether each TCR beta V gene segment behaved as functional or pseudogenic. A later genetic analysis used genome-wide SNP genotypes for about three fifths of the 666 donors, treating that subset as a discovery cohort. To study patterns of TCR occurrence, a later analysis re-analyzed previously published TCR beta repertoires from around 670 donors and added high-resolution HLA genotyping. Roughly five DR-DQ haplotypes were handled as single units for association and clustering, since linkage in the cohort was strong. Of the roughly 400 genotyped donors, less than 85% were placed in the genetic ancestry cluster associated with self-reported Caucasian donors. In the later analysis, no new phenotypic data were used to find candidate immune exposures; instead, reliance was placed on TCR beta sequences and their occurrence across donors. A separate validation cohort of about 110 different subjects was used in addition to the roughly 700-subject first cohort.

The cohort comprised fewer than 750 healthy bone marrow donors. At the time of sampling, every cohort member was nominally healthy, though immune exposures that went unrecorded were likely present. The donor tested CMV seropositive, placing the donor among the 290 or so seropositive members of the cohort. A peripheral blood sample was provided by each donor, and peripheral blood mononuclear cells were used for TCR beta sequencing. Genomic DNA was extracted from the blood cell samples with the Qiagen DNeasy Blood Extraction Kit. This clone was seen just once. What antigen it recognizes has not been identified. Per-base qualities were not stored, and no clone one base away is much larger. Receptor libraries were prepared by the immunoSEQ multiplex PCR assay. For the multiplex PCR, a mixture combining 60 forward primers for TCR Vbeta segments and 13 reverse primers for TCR Jbeta segments was used. The CDR3 region of rearranged TCR beta genes was amplified from genomic DNA by a multiplex PCR assay. The amplified TCR beta libraries were sequenced on the Illumina HiSeq System as 87-base-pair reads. The authors processed their data as follows. A later analysis counted 75 million to 100 million unique TCR beta chains across the 600 to 850 repertoires, and around 12 million of these chains were shared by at least two donors. Raw reads were error-corrected and collapsed into unique sequences with a nearest-neighbor algorithm that merged closely related sequences to remove PCR and sequencing errors. To assign V, D and J gene segments, CDR3 sequences were aligned to IMGT reference sequences. Each retained sequence needed at least a six-nucleotide match to both a V gene segment and a J gene segment. A rearrangement counted as productive if the CDR3 had no stop codons and remained in frame with V and J, and every other rearrangement counted as non-productive. Following IMGT convention, CDR3 was defined as the stretch from the second conserved V-encoded cysteine to the conserved J-encoded phenylalanine. In an earlier analysis of more than 550 of the donors, sequences lacking an unambiguous match to a single V gene segment were excluded. In an earlier analysis of around 590 of the donors, a V segment was called functional when productive rearrangements were above 56.7%, and segregating when the standard deviation between donors exceeded 5%. A statistical classification framework was built for diagnosing cytomegalovirus status from the catalog of TCR beta chain sequences. V and J gene assignment, in a later analysis, came from comparing TCR nucleotide sequences with IMGT/GENE-DB human TR gene sequences. Using the TCRdist pipeline, a later analysis assigned CDR3 sequences along with most-parsimonious VDJ recombination scenarios. In a later analysis, each TCR beta chain was defined by its CDR3 amino acid sequence together with its V-gene family, and reads without a unique V-gene family were excluded. In a later analysis, 450 to 600 highly shared, low-generation-probability nucleotide sequences were removed to address suspected cross-contamination and a sequencing artifact. For each public chain, a later analysis derived a clonal expansion index from normalized ranks of inferred template counts within each repertoire. In a later analysis, generation probabilities were computed using a VDJ recombination model fitted to out-of-frame rearrangements, and the results were checked against IGoR. Hypergeometric tests were used in a later analysis to score TCR-TCR, TCR-HLA and TCR-CMV co-occurrence, with a repertoire-size bias correction applied to the TCR pairs. To estimate false discovery rates, a later analysis permuted the HLA or CMV assignments 20 times. A later analysis grouped co-occurring TCRs with DBSCAN, adding TCRdist sequence similarity when clustering within HLA-allele-positive subsets. For co-occurrence clustering, repertoires with fewer than 30,000 or more than 120,000 public chains were excluded, along with roughly 5 repertoires with anomalous nucleotide sharing. Sourced from immuneACCESS, this table was stored by TCRdb with only in-frame sequences that have V and J called. A share of the clones is absent; for the studies checked, an unresolved V gene accounts for under half, and the remainder has no known explanation. V and J calls and clone size are copied from that table; D and trimming were computed from the DNA. This sample comprises about 190,000 clones, about 80% of them detected only once. The ten largest clones take up roughly 3.1% of the sample.

The CDR3 numbers 14 residues from cysteine through phenylalanine. Just the 42-base CDR3 DNA is kept, in frame starting at base 1. CDR1 MNHEY and CDR2 SMNVEV were looked up in the germline V gene (reference sequence). V loses 2 bases of germline sequence and J loses 7 bases, and the interval between the two ends is 12 bases. The full study reports these points: Only TCR beta chains were sequenced in this cohort, and the absence of alpha or paired-chain data limited detectable features. A few of the identified cytomegalovirus-associated TCR beta chains were confirmed in vitro to be specific for cytomegalovirus antigens. Around 16 rarely observed V segments, including chromosome 9 orphons, were excluded from the earlier analysis of a few hundred of the donors because counts were too low. The only immune exposure information available for the cohort was CMV serostatus. The study gave a list of about 160 TCR beta chains associated with cytomegalovirus. In a later analysis, several top co-occurrence clusters were reported to appear linked to parvovirus B19, influenza, CMV and Epstein-Barr virus. Roughly uniform sequencing depth across donors was assumed in presence/absence analyses, although this assumption may not hold. HLA typing was unavailable for some donors at each locus, so association tests used only the typed subset. Most TCR sequences were observed very rarely across donors, whereas some public TCRs were present in many individuals. A further reported finding was that TCR beta sequences accurately predicted the HLA-A and HLA-B alleles for most subjects in the first cohort. A later genetic analysis reported fewer N-insertions in productive TCRs among donors in an Asian-associated ancestry cluster than the roughly 670-donor mean. V-gene and J-gene trimming of TCR beta chains was associated with a missense DCLRE1C variant in a later genetic analysis, and the association was replicated in an independent cohort. Most CMV-associated TCR beta chains appeared to be HLA-restricted in a later analysis, and the HLA associations seemed to be driven largely by CMV exposure. When HLA alleles, especially DR and DQ, strongly co-occurred, attributing TCR associations to individual alleles was difficult. In an earlier analysis of fewer than 750 of the donors, most TCR beta V segments were observed in productive rearrangements about 87% or about 30% of the time, broadly matching IMGT annotations. A later analysis found that TCR association rates varied across HLA loci, with DRB1 alleles showing the most associated TCRs and HLA-C alleles the fewest. Correlated functional status among segregating V segments might reflect linkage disequilibrium, but an unknown experimental factor could not be ruled out. The sequencing pipeline was judged likely to have produced a cluster of highly shared sequence variants as a technical artifact. A later analysis found that HLA-associated TCR beta chains were more clonally expanded and had lower generation probabilities than equally common non-associated chains. According to the authors, the approach could potentially be generalized to other disease states and immunological phenotypes. Some IMGT-functional V segments, including TRBV6-2 and TRBV6-3, could not be distinguished by the 87-base-pair reads and were therefore excluded. Cytomegalovirus status was reported to be diagnosed by the classifier with high specificity and sensitivity in both the original and validation cohorts. Specific HLA alleles were associated with about 17,000 TCR beta sequences at a false discovery rate of 0.05 in a later analysis.

The receptor chain draws on TRBV27 and TRBJ1-5; the best D guess is TRBD1, with 5 bases matching. The clonotype was recovered from a man aged 35 to 55 in good health and CMV-seropositive. Sequenced: PBMCs. The DNA sequence is TGTGCCAGCAGTTTAATGGACAAAGGCCAGCCCCAGCATTTT. This yields the protein CASSLMDKGQPQHF.